Below, 29 T cell receptor beta chains from the same sample are listed, as sequenced in a study of cytomegalovirus exposure and HLA in healthy donors. The PCR had 60 Vbeta and 13 Jbeta primers. Generated by immunoSEQ multiplex PCR, the TCRdb table keeps only in-frame clones and is missing some. The sample gives under 150,000 clones, around 77% of which show up once; roughly 5.9% is in the top ten. Sequenced: PBMCs. Every receptor here comes from a woman under 40 in good health and CMV-seropositive.

The chain couples TRBV18 to TRBJ1-1; possible D gene TRBD1, 6 bases. CDR3 length: 16 amino acids. V lost 2 bases to trimming and J lost 6 bases, with 19 bases between them. CDR1 KGHSH and CDR2 LQKENI come from the germline V gene. CDR3: CASSPNEQGVSAEAFF. DNA of the CDR3: TGTGCCAGCTCACCAAACGAACAGGGAGTGAGCGCTGAAGCTTTCTTT.

This clone was found a few times. The chain couples TRBV6-6 to TRBJ1-1; 7 bases map to TRBD1. The CDR3 runs to 14 residues. Per germline, CDR1 MNHNY and CDR2 SVGAGI (reference sequence). V was pared by 5 bases and J by 1 base, with 4 bases of the junction left unmatched. Here the CDR3 reads CASSTRDRNTEAFF. The CDR3 DNA reads TGTGCCAGCAGTACCCGGGACAGGAACACTGAAGCTTTCTTT.

This clone was detected only a few times. The chain carries TRBV11-2 and TRBJ2-5, with 10 bases lining up with TRBD2. The trim removed 1 base at V and 0 bases at J, leaving 5 bases unmatched. The germline CDR1 and CDR2 sequences are SGHAT and FQNNGV. The CDR3 consists of 17 residues. CDR3 DNA sequence: TGTGCCAGCAGCTTAGGCTCAGCGGGAGGGTACCAAGAGACCCAGTACTTC. Its translation is CASSLGSAGGYQETQYF.

This sequence joins TRBV5-1 and TRBJ2-1, with TRBD2 matching over 9 bases. The V gene end was trimmed by 4 bases and the J gene end by 6 bases; junction bases not matched to a gene: 8. Germline CDR1 and CDR2: SGHRS and YFSETQ. This CDR3 has 15 amino acids. The CDR3 spells CASSQIAGEGNEQFF. CDR3 nucleotides: TGCGCCAGCAGCCAAATAGCGGGAGAAGGCAATGAGCAGTTCTTC.

The count of this clone is one. The chain uses TRBV11-2 and TRBJ2-5, with TRBD2 identical over 9 bases. Germline V gene lookup returns CDR1 SGHAT and CDR2 FQNNGV. This CDR3 is built from 16 residues. Losses at the gene ends were 3 bases for V and 1 base for J; bases not matched to a gene: 6. The DNA for the CDR3 is TGTGCCAGCAGCTTTTCAAGCGGGGGGAGCCAAGAGACCCAGTACTTC. It is translated as CASSFSSGGSQETQYF.

The chain couples TRBV19 to TRBJ2-2; 8 bases fit TRBD1. Germline assignment: CDR1 LNHDA and CDR2 SQIVND (reference sequence). The trim removed 7 bases at V and 6 bases at J, leaving 10 bases unmatched. The CDR3 is 15 residues long. The CDR3: CASNFRGRMAGELFF. The CDR3 bases are TGTGCCAGTAATTTCAGGGGGCGTATGGCCGGGGAGCTGTTTTTT.

This clone was found once. The chain couples TRBV5-4 to TRBJ2-5; D is undetermined. This CDR3 region has 15 residues. V was cut by 0 bases and J by 2 bases, with 11 bases left in between. Germline CDR1 is SGHNT and CDR2 is YYREEE (reference sequence). The CDR3 region is CASSLAGGTQETQYF. CDR3 bases: TGTGCCAGCAGCTTGGCAGGTGGAACACAAGAGACCCAGTACTTC.

The chain joins TRBV25-1 to TRBJ1-2; D possibly corresponds to TRBD1 (5 bases). CDR1 and CDR2 from the germline V gene are MGHDK and SYGVNS. The CDR3 totals 13 residues. V lost 4 bases and J lost 8, with 14 bases in between. Written as DNA, the CDR3 is TGTGCCAGCAGTGCCCTACGGAGGGACGGCTACACCTTC. Its protein product is CASSALRRDGYTF.

The chain carries TRBV19 and TRBJ2-1; perhaps TRBD1 as D (5 bases). The V and J ends lost 6 bases and 3 bases respectively, with 12 bases between them. The CDR3 extends over 14 amino acids. The germline CDR1 and CDR2 sequences are LNHDA and SQIVND (reference sequence). The CDR3, as DNA: TGTGCCAGTAGACAGGTGGGGATCTACAATGAGCAGTTCTTC. Translated, it gives CASRQVGIYNEQFF.

This chain links TRBV6-6 with TRBJ1-5; D ambiguous. This CDR3 contains 13 residues. Looked up from germline, CDR1 is MNHNY and CDR2 is SVGAGI (reference sequence). Trimming removed 0 bases at V and 6 bases at J, with 6 bases between. The CDR3 is CASSYSIGQPQHF. CDR3 nucleotide sequence: TGTGCCAGCAGTTACTCTATCGGTCAGCCCCAGCATTTT.

The chain has TRBV7-8 and TRBJ2-1; D is ambiguous. The CDR3 has 16 amino acids. CDR1 is SGHVS and CDR2 is FQNEAQ in the germline V gene. Trimming removed 2 bases from V and 3 bases from J, with 14 bases in between. The CDR3 nucleotides are TGTGCCAGCAGCTTATCGCGAAGAGGCCTCTACAATGAGCAGTTCTTC. Amino acid sequence: CASSLSRRGLYNEQFF. Looking up the rest from reference TRBV7-8 and TRBJ2-1 gives the full variable domain: GAGVSQSPRYKVAKRGQDVALRCDPISGHVSLFWYQQALGQGPEFLTYFQNEAQLDKSGLPSDRFFAERPEGSVSTLKIQRTQQEDSAVYLCASSLSRRGLYNEQFFGPGTRLTVL.

The rearrangement uses TRBV6-1 and TRBJ1-5; D may be TRBD1 (6 bases). This CDR3 has 15 residues. Germline lookup yields CDR1 MNHNS and CDR2 SASEGT. V was pared by 5 bases and J by 10 bases, with 21 bases between. CDR3 residues: CASSSRGAGEFPQHF. As DNA, the CDR3 is TGTGCCAGCAGTTCCCGGGGGGCCGGGGAATTCCCCCAGCATTTT.

This chain uses TRBV14 with TRBJ2-7; 10 nucleotides match TRBD1. The J segment lost 3 bases and the V segment lost 4 bases, leaving 9 bases of the junction unmatched. Germline V CDR1 and CDR2: SGHDN, FVKESK. The CDR3 has 16 amino acids. CDR3 DNA: TGTGCCAGCAGCCTCCCACCGACAGGGGGCTTCTACGAGCAGTACTTC. Translation: CASSLPPTGGFYEQYF.

This chain uses TRBV19 with TRBJ2-5; 11 bases map to TRBD1. The length of the CDR3 is 14 residues. Losses at the gene ends were 9 bases for V and 9 bases for J; bases not matched to a gene: 12. Germline-derived CDR1 and CDR2 are LNHDA and SQIVND (reference sequence). The CDR3 DNA reads TGTGCCAGCATGGGGGGACAGGGGGATTTTGCCCAGTACTTC. This codes for CASMGGQGDFAQYF. The whole variable domain, remainder taken from reference TRBV19 and TRBJ2-5, is DGGITQSPKYLFRKEGQNVTLSCEQNLNHDAMYWYRQDPGQGLRLIYYSQIVNDFQKGDIAEGYSVSREKKESFPLTVTSAQKNPTAFYLCASMGGQGDFAQYFGPGTRLLVL.

In its sample, this clone was seen a few times. The chain recombines TRBV9 with TRBJ2-7, with D possibly matching TRBD2 (6 bases). The CDR3 spans 13 residues. The V gene's germline CDR1 is SGDLS and CDR2 YYNGEE. The V gene lost 5 bases and the J gene lost 5 bases, with 14 bases spanning the gap. CDR3 bases: TGTGCCAGCAGTTTCGGGGGTTCGGACGAGCAGTACTTC. Residues: CASSFGGSDEQYF.

This clone was seen just once. This rearrangement joins TRBV15 to TRBJ1-4; no definite D call. This CDR3 contains 15 residues. With 0 bases removed from V and 5 bases from J, the gap between germline ends came to 10 bases. CDR1 and CDR2 from the germline V gene are LNHNV and YYDKDF (reference sequence). The CDR3, as DNA: TGTGCCACCAGCAGAGATTCCGGGTTCAATGAAAAACTGTTTTTT. Residues: CATSRDSGFNEKLFF.

The chain joins TRBV7-3 to TRBJ2-1, with 11 bases lining up with TRBD2. V lost 5 bases to trimming and J lost 5 bases; unmatched junction nucleotides: 2. Germline CDR1 and CDR2: SGHTA and FQGTGA. The CDR3 has 14 amino acids. CDR3 region: CASSGGLADNEQFF. Written as DNA, the CDR3 is TGTGCCAGCAGCGGGGGACTAGCGGACAATGAGCAGTTCTTC.

This clone was recorded once. V usage is TRBV19 and J usage is TRBJ2-7, with D unclear. CDR1 and CDR2 from the germline V gene are LNHDA and SQIVND (reference sequence). The V end lost 5 bases, the J end lost 7 bases, and 18 bases lay between the germline ends. CDR3 size: 14 residues. The CDR3 sequence: CASSDLQVPGEQYF. Here the CDR3 DNA reads TGTGCCAGTAGTGATTTACAAGTGCCTGGTGAGCAGTACTTC.

This clone has more than one count but fewer than ten. V usage is TRBV5-4 and J usage is TRBJ1-2, with 7 nucleotides matching TRBD1. The CDR3 runs to 15 residues. Losses at the gene ends were 7 bases for V and 0 bases for J; bases not matched to a gene: 9. Germline V lookup: CDR1 SGHNT, CDR2 YYREEE (reference sequence). The CDR3 DNA reads as TGTGCCAGCGTAGCCCGGGACAGTTCTAACTATGGCTACACCTTC. Its translation is CASVARDSSNYGYTF.

In DNA, the CDR3 is TGTGCCAGCAGTGGCCATACAGGGGATACGCAGTATTTT. Translated, it gives CASSGHTGDTQYF. The gene calls are TRBV28 and TRBJ2-3, with D maybe TRBD1 (6 bases). The CDR3 covers 13 residues. Per the germline V gene, CDR1 is MDHEN and CDR2 is SYDVKM. V lost 5 bases and J 6 bases, leaving 12 bases between the germline ends.

The chain joins TRBV15 to TRBJ2-7; D is perhaps TRBD1 (6 bases). The germline V and J ends were trimmed by 4 bases and 4 bases, with 20 bases remaining between them. The CDR3 consists of 16 residues. Per germline, CDR1 LNHNV and CDR2 YYDKDF (reference sequence). As DNA, the CDR3 is TGTGCCACCAGCAAAGACCATCAGGGGTCCCGGTACGAGCAGTACTTC. This gives the protein CATSKDHQGSRYEQYF.

The chain recombines TRBV2 with TRBJ2-5; D tentatively reads TRBD1 or TRBD2 (5 bases each). The J call is uncertain, as TRBJ2-7 better fits the DNA end. In germline, CDR1 is SNHLY, CDR2 FYNNEI. The CDR3 totals 13 residues. CDR3 sequence (DNA): TGTGCCAGCACCGTGGGACCGGACTACGAGCAGTACTTC. Translated: CASTVGPDYEQYF.

The genes are TRBV11-2 and TRBJ2-5; the D is unclear. Germline CDR1 reads SGHAT; CDR2 reads FQNNGV. V lost 5 bases to trimming and J lost 5 bases, with 6 bases between them. The CDR3 contains 11 residues. The CDR3 sequence is CASSQQETQYF. The CDR3 DNA sequence: TGTGCCAGCAGCCAACAGGAGACCCAGTACTTC. The entire variable domain, with the rest obtained from reference TRBV11-2 and TRBJ2-5, is as follows: EAGVAQSPRYKIIEKRQSVAFWCNPISGHATLYWYQQILGQGPKLLIQFQNNGVVDDSQLPKDRFSAERLKGVDSTLKIQPAKLEDSAVYLCASSQQETQYFGPGTRLLVL.

This clone was seen only a few times. This rearrangement joins TRBV19 to TRBJ1-2; the match to TRBD1 covers 7 bases. CDR1 and CDR2 (germline): LNHDA, SQIVND (reference sequence). V gave up 7 bases and J gave up 0 bases; unmatched junction bases: 5. CDR3 size: 14 residues. In DNA, the CDR3 is TGTGCCAGTACCATTGGGACAGCTAACTATGGCTACACCTTC. It codes for CASTIGTANYGYTF.

The chain carries TRBV18 and TRBJ1-4, with 7 positions matching TRBD1. The germline gives CDR1 KGHSH, CDR2 LQKENI. The CDR3 contains 16 residues. V was pared by 2 bases and J by 6 bases, with 9 bases of the junction left unmatched. The CDR3 coding sequence is TGTGCCAGCTCACCAACCGTGAGACAGGGCGATGAAAAACTGTTTTTT. As protein: CASSPTVRQGDEKLFF.

This rearrangement joins TRBV25-1 to TRBJ1-4; 7 bases agree with TRBD1. The V and J ends lost 1 base and 8 bases, in that order; junction bases with no gene match: 10. The CDR3 sequence is 16 residues long. Germline CDR1 and CDR2: MGHDK and SYGVNS. CDR3 region: CASSELRGLTVEKLFF. In nucleotides, the CDR3 is TGTGCCAGCAGTGAATTAAGGGGGCTCACGGTAGAAAAACTGTTTTTT.

The chain has TRBV25-1 and TRBJ2-3; 10 bases are shared with TRBD1. This CDR3 region has 15 residues. The V segment lost 4 bases and the J segment 2 bases; nucleotides outside the gene matches: 3. CDR1 and CDR2 from the germline V gene are MGHDK and SYGVNS. CDR3 nucleotide sequence: TGTGCCAGCAGTGGACAGGGGGCGTACACAGATACGCAGTATTTT. Its translation: CASSGQGAYTDTQYF.

The rearrangement joins TRBV30 to TRBJ2-2; 11 nucleotides align to TRBD2. The V gene end was trimmed by 4 bases and the J gene end by 9 bases; junction bases not matched to a gene: 19. The CDR3 consists of 18 residues. Germline lookup yields CDR1 GTSNPN and CDR2 SVGIG (reference sequence). As DNA, the CDR3 is TGTGCCTGGAACCCGGGCCTCACTAGCGGGGGCCATTTGCGGGAGCTGTTTTTT. Translating gives CAWNPGLTSGGHLRELFF.

This chain links TRBV6-4 with TRBJ2-3, with 10 bases that match TRBD2. Germline V gene data show CDR1 as MRHNA and CDR2 as SNTAGT. Trimming cost V 8 bases and J 6 bases; bases outside gene matches: 8. This CDR3 has 14 amino acids. The CDR3 nucleotides read TGTGCCAGCTCGGTAGCGGGAGGTGCCGATACGCAGTATTTT. This sequence encodes CASSVAGGADTQYF.